A single sample gave rise to the 20 T cell receptor beta chains below, sequenced in a study of cytomegalovirus exposure and HLA in healthy donors. The PCR used 60 Vbeta and 13 Jbeta primers. Here immunoSEQ multiplex PCR was the method, and the copy in TCRdb shows in-frame clones only, minus some. The data show 85,000 to 130,000 clones, around 75% seen once. Sequencing was performed on PBMCs. These receptors came from a man aged 35 to 55 in good health and CMV-seronegative.

J is TRBJ2-1 and V is TRBV19, with a possible D match to TRBD2 (5 bases). Germline values: CDR1 LNHDA, CDR2 SQIVND (reference sequence). CDR3 length: 15 residues. The V end was cut by 4 bases, the J end by 8 bases, with 18 bases between. The CDR3 bases are TGTGCCAGTAGTAAGGCGGGTCCCCCCGGGGATGAGCAGTTCTTC. Amino acid sequence: CASSKAGPPGDEQFF.

This sequence joins TRBV5-8 and TRBJ1-1; 10 bases line up with TRBD1. Trimming cost V 2 bases and J 6 bases; bases outside gene matches: 10. The germline V gene has CDR1 SGHTS and CDR2 YDEGEE. The CDR3 has 16 amino acids. The CDR3 protein is CASSLSGTGAHPEAFF. The CDR3 coding sequence is TGTGCCAGCAGCTTATCGGGGACAGGGGCCCATCCTGAAGCTTTCTTT.

The chain recombines TRBV5-1 with TRBJ2-2, with 9 nucleotides matching TRBD1. The J segment lost 5 bases and the V segment lost 1 base, leaving 6 bases of the junction unmatched. The CDR3 runs 16 residues. Germline values: CDR1 SGHRS, CDR2 YFSETQ. The CDR3: CASSLTGQGSTGELFF. CDR3 sequence (DNA): TGCGCCAGCAGCTTGACGGGACAGGGCTCGACCGGGGAGCTGTTTTTT.

This clone was seen a single time. The V gene is TRBV7-8, the J gene TRBJ2-1, with 9 bases fitting TRBD2. CDR3 length equals 16 residues. The V gene end was trimmed by 5 bases and the J gene end by 4 bases; junction bases not matched to a gene: 9. CDR1 and CDR2 from the germline V gene are SGHVS and FQNEAQ. The CDR3 DNA reads TGTGCCAGCAGCACAAGCGGGGGGACGCTTTACAATGAGCAGTTCTTC. This translates into CASSTSGGTLYNEQFF.

The V call is TRBV6-5, the J call TRBJ1-1; maybe TRBD1 (5 bases). This CDR3 comprises 15 residues. The germline gives CDR1 MNHEY, CDR2 SVGAGI. V was clipped by 0 bases and J by 5 bases, with 13 bases between them. CDR3 loop: CASSYSSGARTEAFF. The DNA for the CDR3 is TGTGCCAGCAGTTACTCGTCTGGGGCGCGTACTGAAGCTTTCTTT.

The rearrangement links TRBV5-5 to TRBJ1-6, with D unclear. Between the trimmed V and J ends, which lost 0 bases and 7 bases, there was a span of 11 bases. CDR3 size: 15 residues. Per the germline V gene, CDR1 is SGHKS and CDR2 is YYEKEE (reference sequence). CDR3 protein: CASSLDFAKNSPLHF. The CDR3 DNA follows: TGTGCCAGCAGCTTGGACTTCGCGAAGAATTCACCCCTCCACTTT.

V is TRBV6-1 and J is TRBJ1-3; D is ambiguous. Germline V CDR1 and CDR2: MNHNS, SASEGT. The CDR3 has 14 residues. V shed 1 base and J shed 1 base, with 5 bases lying between them. The CDR3 loop is CASSEDESGNTIYF. The CDR3 DNA follows: TGTGCCAGCAGTGAAGATGAGTCTGGAAACACCATATATTTT.

V usage is TRBV18 and J usage is TRBJ1-2; D not resolved. The CDR3 is made up of 15 amino acids. Germline V lookup: CDR1 KGHSH, CDR2 LQKENI. With 0 bases removed from V and 2 bases from J, the gap between germline ends came to 10 bases. For the CDR3, the DNA is TGTGCCAGCTCACCACCCGGGATTCAAAACTATGGCTACACCTTC. Its translation is CASSPPGIQNYGYTF.

The chain is built from TRBV21-1 and TRBJ1-2; the table names TRBD1, a call not compared with the DNA. TRBV21-1 corresponds to a pseudogene. This CDR3 region has 19 residues. CDR3 loop: CASSISWGRTGINYYGYTF. DNA of the CDR3: TGTGCCAGCAGCATCTCCTGGGGGCGGACAGGGATAAACTACTATGGCTACACCTTC.

The gene calls are TRBV6-5 and TRBJ2-7; TRBD2 matches at 12 bases. Germline V lookup: CDR1 MNHEY, CDR2 SVGAGI. V was pared by 8 bases and J by 0 bases, with 5 bases of the junction left unmatched. The CDR3 consists of 15 residues. The CDR3 nucleotides read TGTGCCAGCCGACTAGCGGGGGACCTCTCCTACGAGCAGTACTTC. This codes for CASRLAGDLSYEQYF.

The V gene is TRBV19, the J gene TRBJ2-3; 10 nucleotides line up with TRBD1. This CDR3 is 19 amino acids long. The germline CDR1 and CDR2 sequences are LNHDA and SQIVND (reference sequence). The V segment lost 5 bases and the J segment 4 bases; nucleotides outside the gene matches: 18. CDR3 bases: TGTGCCAGTAGTGCGGGACAGGGGATTGCTAAGTTTGGCGCAGATACGCAGTATTTT. Its translation: CASSAGQGIAKFGADTQYF.

This clone has just one count. The J gene is TRBJ1-1, the V gene TRBV5-5; D gene ambiguous. The CDR3 has 13 amino acids. V was shortened by 0 bases and J by 4 bases, with 7 bases between the two germline ends. Per the germline V gene, CDR1 is SGHKS and CDR2 is YYEKEE (reference sequence). The CDR3: CASSLGAGTEAFF. For the CDR3, the DNA is TGTGCCAGCAGCTTGGGGGCTGGCACTGAAGCTTTCTTT. Combining the CDR3 with reference TRBV5-5 and TRBJ1-1 gives the whole variable domain DAGVTQSPTHLIKTRGQQVTLRCSPISGHKSVSWYQQVLGQGPQFIFQYYEKEERGRGNFPDRFSARQFPNYSSELNVNALLLGDSALYLCASSLGAGTEAFFGQGTRLTVV.

This chain links TRBV6-6 with TRBJ2-3, with 7 nucleotides matching TRBD2. Trimming took 6 bases from V and 3 from J; bases not matched to a gene: 6. The CDR3 is made up of 14 amino acids. CDR1 MNHNY and CDR2 SVGAGI come from the germline V gene (reference sequence). CDR3 loop: CASSPSGITDTQYF. CDR3 DNA: TGTGCCAGCAGCCCTAGCGGAATAACAGATACGCAGTATTTT.

This clone has more than one count but fewer than ten. V usage is TRBV9 and J usage is TRBJ2-5; 9 bases fit TRBD2. V dropped 0 bases and J dropped 4; count of bases not matched to a gene: 10. This CDR3 region has 17 residues. CDR1 is SGDLS, CDR2 YYNGEE, per germline. Here the CDR3 DNA reads TGTGCCAGCAGCGTAGGATTGGGCGGGGGGGCCCGAGAGACCCAGTACTTC. Translation gives CASSVGLGGGARETQYF.

This chain joins TRBV5-1 and TRBJ1-1, with 8 bases aligning to TRBD1. The CDR3 is 16 residues long. The germline V gene has CDR1 SGHRS and CDR2 YFSETQ. V was clipped by 0 bases and J by 1 base; unmatched bases: 5. CDR3 amino acids: CASSLDDRGQNTEAFF. In DNA form, the CDR3 reads TGCGCCAGCAGCTTGGACGACAGGGGACAGAACACTGAAGCTTTCTTT.

The chain recombines TRBV19 with TRBJ1-3, with no clear D. Germline lookup yields CDR1 LNHDA and CDR2 SQIVND (reference sequence). V dropped 6 bases and J dropped 0 bases, with 9 bases sitting between them. The CDR3 covers 14 residues. DNA for the CDR3: TGTGCCAGTAGGTCGCCACTCTCTGGAAACACCATATATTTT. This gives the protein CASRSPLSGNTIYF.

The V gene is TRBV10-2, the J gene TRBJ1-6, with D perhaps matching TRBD1 (6 bases). The V gene's germline CDR1 is WSHSY and CDR2 SAAADI. The CDR3 is 17 amino acids. Trimming left V 1 base short and J 7 bases short, with 17 bases between. The CDR3 DNA is TGCGCCAGCAGTGAGTTTTTACTCGGGGGGCCCAATTCACCCCTCCACTTT. As protein: CASSEFLLGGPNSPLHF.

This clone turned up a few times. As DNA, the CDR3 is TGTGCCATCCGGACTAGCGCCACAGATACGCAGTATTTT. It encodes CAIRTSATDTQYF. The J gene is TRBJ2-3, the V gene TRBV6-1; TRBD2 aligns across 9 bases. Per germline, CDR1 MNHNS and CDR2 SASEGT. The CDR3 contains 13 residues. With V trimmed by 10 bases and J by 2 bases, 4 bases remained unmatched.

The chain recombines TRBV2 with TRBJ2-1, with 10 bases lining up with TRBD1. Per germline, CDR1 SNHLY and CDR2 FYNNEI. Germline trimming cut 7 bases from V and 4 bases from J; bases unmatched to any gene: 7. CDR3 length: 15 amino acids. CDR3 amino acids: CASTPRTGGYNEQFF. The CDR3 DNA reads as TGTGCCAGCACACCCCGGACAGGGGGGTACAATGAGCAGTTCTTC.

The table lists this clone with a few counts. The rearrangement joins TRBV5-6 to TRBJ1-1, with D uncertain. Between the trimmed V and J ends, which lost 1 base and 4 bases, there was a span of 8 bases. The CDR3 spans 13 residues. CDR1 is SGHDT, CDR2 YYEEEE, per germline. The CDR3 sequence: CASSLYWSTEAFF. The CDR3 coding sequence is TGTGCCAGCAGCTTGTACTGGAGCACTGAAGCTTTCTTT. Full variable domain (outside the CDR3, taken from reference TRBV5-6 and TRBJ1-1): DAGVTQSPTHLIKTRGQQVTLRCSPKSGHDTVSWYQQALGQGPQFIFQYYEEEERQRGNFPDRFSGHQFPNYSSELNVNALLLGDSALYLCASSLYWSTEAFFGQGTRLTVV.